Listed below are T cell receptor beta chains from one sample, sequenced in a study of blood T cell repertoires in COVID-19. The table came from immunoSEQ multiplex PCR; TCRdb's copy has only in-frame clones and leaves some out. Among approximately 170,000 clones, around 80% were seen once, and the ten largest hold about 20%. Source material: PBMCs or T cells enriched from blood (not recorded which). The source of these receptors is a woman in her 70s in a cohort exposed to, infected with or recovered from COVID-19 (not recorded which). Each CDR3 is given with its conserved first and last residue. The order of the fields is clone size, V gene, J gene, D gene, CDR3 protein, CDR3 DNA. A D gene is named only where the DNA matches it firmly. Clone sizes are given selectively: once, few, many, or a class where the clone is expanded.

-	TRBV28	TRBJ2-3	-	CASRTHWGGASSTDTQYF	TGTGCCAGCAGGACCCACTGGGGGGGCGCGTCTAGCACAGATACGCAGTATTTT
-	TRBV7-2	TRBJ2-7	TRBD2	CASSPTSASYEQYF	TGTGCCAGCAGCCCAACTAGCGCCTCCTACGAGCAGTACTTC
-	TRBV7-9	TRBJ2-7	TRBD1	CASSPLGTGGYEQYF	TGTGCCAGCAGCCCTTTAGGGACAGGGGGCTACGAGCAGTACTTC
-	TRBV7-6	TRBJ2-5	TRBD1	CASSLGTGRETQYF	TGTGCCAGCAGCTTAGGGACAGGGAGGGAGACCCAGTACTTC
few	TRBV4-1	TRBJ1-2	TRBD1	CASSQVRDSGYTF	TGCGCCAGCAGCCAAGTCAGGGACAGTGGCTACACCTTC
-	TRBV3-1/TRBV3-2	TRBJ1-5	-	CASSQEGELSNQPQHF	TGTGCCAGCAGCCAAGAGGGCGAGTTAAGCAATCAGCCCCAGCATTTT
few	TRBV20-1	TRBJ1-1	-	CSASFPRGLNTEAFF	TGCAGTGCTAGTTTTCCCAGGGGCCTGAACACTGAAGCTTTCTTT
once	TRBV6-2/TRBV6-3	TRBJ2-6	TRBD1	CASSDPGQGNAAGANVLTF	TGTGCCAGCAGTGACCCGGGACAGGGGAATGCGGCTGGGGCCAACGTCCTGACTTTC
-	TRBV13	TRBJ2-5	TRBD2	CASSLAGGETQYF	TGTGCCAGCAGCTTAGCGGGAGGTGAGACCCAGTACTTC
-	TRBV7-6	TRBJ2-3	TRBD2	CASSPQLAGGGGDTQYF	TGTGCCAGCAGCCCACAGTTAGCGGGAGGGGGAGGAGATACGCAGTATTTT
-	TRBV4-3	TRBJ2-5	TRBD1	CASSQDRGRRETQYF	TGCGCCAGCAGCCAAGACAGGGGGCGACGGGAGACCCAGTACTTC
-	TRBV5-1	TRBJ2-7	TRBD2	CASSFGLAGADEQYF	TGCGCCAGCAGCTTTGGACTAGCGGGAGCTGACGAGCAGTACTTC
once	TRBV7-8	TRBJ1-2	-	CASSLSAAGGYTF	TGTGCCAGCAGCTTAAGTGCAGCGGGTGGCTACACCTTC
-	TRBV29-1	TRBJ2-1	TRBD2	CSVEGHQTSGRGYEQFF	TGCAGCGTTGAAGGCCACCAGACTAGCGGGAGGGGGTATGAGCAGTTCTTC
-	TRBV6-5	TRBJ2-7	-	CASSESPTFGYEQYF	TGTGCCAGCAGCGAGAGCCCCACTTTCGGCTACGAGCAGTACTTC
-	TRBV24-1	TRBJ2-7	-	CATSTLVNDEQYF	TGTGCCACCAGCACACTAGTTAACGACGAGCAGTACTTC
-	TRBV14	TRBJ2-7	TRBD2	CASSKGLVGESGYEQYF	TGTGCCAGCAGCAAGGGACTAGTGGGCGAGTCGGGCTACGAGCAGTACTTC
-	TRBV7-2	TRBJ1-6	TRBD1	CASSLNTGVYGSPLHF	TGTGCCAGCAGCTTAAACACAGGGGTCTATGGGTCACCCCTCCACTTT
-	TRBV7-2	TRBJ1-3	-	CASSSTGNSGNTIYF	TGTGCCAGCAGCAGCACAGGGAACTCTGGAAACACCATATATTTT
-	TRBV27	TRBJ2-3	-	CASSLSRGQSTDTQYF	TGTGCCAGCAGTTTATCCCGGGGACAAAGCACAGATACGCAGTATTTT
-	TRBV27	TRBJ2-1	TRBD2	CASSLSRLAVNGNEQFF	TGTGCCAGCAGTTTATCCCGACTAGCGGTTAATGGGAATGAGCAGTTCTTC
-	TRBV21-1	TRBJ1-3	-	CASSKCPLAGNTIYF	TGTGCCAGCAGCAAATGTCCGCTCGCGGGGAACACCATATATTTT
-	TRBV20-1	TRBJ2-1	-	CSANRYNEQFF	TGCAGTGCTAACAGGTACAATGAGCAGTTCTTC
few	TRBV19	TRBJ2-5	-	CASSNRQYQETQYF	TGTGCCAGTAGTAACAGACAGTACCAAGAGACCCAGTACTTC
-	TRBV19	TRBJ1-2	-	CASSVEGLRGYTF	TGTGCCAGTAGTGTAGAGGGCCTGCGTGGCTACACCTTC
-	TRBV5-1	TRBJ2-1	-	CASSPSGSLQHEQFF	TGCGCCAGCAGCCCCTCCGGGAGCCTACAACATGAGCAGTTCTTC
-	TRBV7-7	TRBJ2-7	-	CASSLASSYEQYF	TGTGCTAGCAGCTTAGCCAGCTCCTACGAGCAGTACTTC
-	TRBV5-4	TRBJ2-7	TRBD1	CASSSVNRGRPDEQYF	TGTGCCAGCAGCTCCGTTAACAGGGGGCGCCCCGACGAGCAGTACTTC
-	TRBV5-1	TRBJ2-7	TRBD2	CASSLGSSGGEQYF	TGCGCCAGCAGCTTGGGTTCTAGCGGCGGCGAGCAGTACTTC
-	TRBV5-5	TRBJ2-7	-	CASSLVYSTGYEQYF	TGTGCCAGCAGCTTGGTATACAGCACGGGATACGAGCAGTACTTC
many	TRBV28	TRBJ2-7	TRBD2	CASSLGWGLADPSYEQYF	TGTGCCAGCAGTTTAGGGTGGGGACTAGCGGACCCCTCCTACGAGCAGTACTTC
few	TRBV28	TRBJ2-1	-	CASSSWGGGGSYNEQFF	TGTGCCAGCAGTTCCTGGGGGGGCGGGGGCTCCTACAATGAGCAGTTCTTC
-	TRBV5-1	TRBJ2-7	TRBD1	CASSMDRRTYEQYF	TGCGCCAGCAGCATGGACAGGAGAACCTACGAGCAGTACTTC
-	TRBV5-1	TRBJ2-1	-	CASSLFGYNEQFF	TGCGCCAGCAGCTTATTCGGTTACAATGAGCAGTTCTTC
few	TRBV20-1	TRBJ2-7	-	CSASKAGISYEQYF	TGCAGTGCTAGTAAGGCGGGAATCTCCTACGAGCAGTACTTC
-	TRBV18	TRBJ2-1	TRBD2	CASSPQGLAGVGEQFF	TGTGCCAGCTCACCACAGGGACTAGCGGGAGTCGGTGAGCAGTTCTTC
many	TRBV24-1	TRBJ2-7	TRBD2	CATSDSGTSGIEQYF	TGTGCCACCAGTGACTCCGGGACTAGCGGGATCGAGCAGTACTTC
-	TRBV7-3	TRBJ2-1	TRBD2	CASSLSGSGYNEQFF	TGTGCCAGCAGCTTGAGCGGGAGCGGCTACAATGAGCAGTTCTTC
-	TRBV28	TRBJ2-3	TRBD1	CASSPGTGCAADTQYF	TGTGCCAGCAGTCCCGGGACAGGGTGTGCGGCAGATACGCAGTATTTT
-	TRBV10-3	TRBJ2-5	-	CAISFQGETQYF	TGTGCCATCAGCTTCCAGGGGGAGACCCAGTACTTC
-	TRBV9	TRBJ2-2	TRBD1	CASSGTGGLTGELFF	TGTGCCAGCAGCGGGACAGGGGGCTTGACCGGGGAGCTGTTTTTT
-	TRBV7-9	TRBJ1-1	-	CASSLGRENTEAFF	TGTGCCAGCAGCTTAGGTCGGGAGAACACTGAAGCTTTCTTT
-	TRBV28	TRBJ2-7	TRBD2	CASSWLSSGWYEQYF	TGTGCCAGCAGTTGGTTGTCTAGCGGGTGGTACGAGCAGTACTTC
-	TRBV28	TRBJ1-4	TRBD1	CASSLWTGFATNEKLFF	TGTGCCAGCAGTTTATGGACAGGGTTTGCAACTAATGAAAAACTGTTTTTT
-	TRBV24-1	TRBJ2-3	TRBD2	CATSDSREAGTDTQYF	TGTGCCACCAGTGATTCGCGGGAGGCCGGCACAGATACGCAGTATTTT
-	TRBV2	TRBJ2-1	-	CASRETSPDNEQFF	TGTGCCAGCAGGGAGACTAGTCCTGACAATGAGCAGTTCTTC
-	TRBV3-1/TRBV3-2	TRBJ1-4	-	CASSHVTESNEKLFF	TGTGCCAGCAGCCACGTAACAGAGTCCAATGAAAAACTGTTTTTT
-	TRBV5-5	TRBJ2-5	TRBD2	CASSLTTSAETQYF	TGTGCCAGCAGCTTGACGACTAGCGCAGAGACCCAGTACTTC
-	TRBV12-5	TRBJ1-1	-	CASGLAPGHEAFF	TGTGCTAGTGGTCTCGCCCCGGGACACGAAGCTTTCTTT
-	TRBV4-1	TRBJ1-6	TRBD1	CASSQGTGGPRNSPLHF	TGCGCCAGCAGCCAGGGAACAGGGGGCCCTCGGAATTCACCCCTCCACTTT